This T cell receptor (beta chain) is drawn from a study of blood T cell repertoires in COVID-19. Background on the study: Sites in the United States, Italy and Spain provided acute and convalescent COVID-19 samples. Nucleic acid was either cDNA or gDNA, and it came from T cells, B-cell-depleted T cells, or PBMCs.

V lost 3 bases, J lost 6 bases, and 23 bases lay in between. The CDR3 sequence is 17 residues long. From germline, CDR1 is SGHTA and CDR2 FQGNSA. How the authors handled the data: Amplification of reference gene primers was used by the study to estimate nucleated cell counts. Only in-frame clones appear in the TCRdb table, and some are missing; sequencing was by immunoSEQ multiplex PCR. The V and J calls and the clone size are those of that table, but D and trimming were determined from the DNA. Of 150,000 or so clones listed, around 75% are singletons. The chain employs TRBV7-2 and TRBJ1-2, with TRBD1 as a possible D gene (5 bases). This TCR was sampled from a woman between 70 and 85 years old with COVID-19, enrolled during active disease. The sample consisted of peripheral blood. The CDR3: CASSFGGQRAHRDGYTF. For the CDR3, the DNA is TGTGCCAGCAGCTTCGGGGGTCAAAGAGCCCATCGGGATGGCTACACCTTC.